A selection of T cell receptor beta chains follows, all from one sample in a study of blood T cells in healthy people across ages. MiXCR, applied by TCRdb to the 5' RACE reads, yields one record per CDR3 protein. The data contain about 800,000 distinct CDR3 sequences, around 25% of them seen just once; the ten biggest clones take up approximately 4%. This sample was shared with a second study, whose subject was T cells of mothers and their children.

The specimen sequenced was blood. The origin of the receptors is a boy aged 5-17 years in good health. CDR3s include the opening cysteine and the closing phenylalanine or tryptophan. The order of the fields is J gene, CDR3 length, D gene, V gene, clone size, CDR3 protein, CDR3 DNA. D genes are given only for firm matches. Expanded clones get a size class; other rows say once, few or many, or leave the size out.

>TRBJ1-2|13|.|TRBV10-3|few
CAISVTGNDGYTF
TGTGCCATCAGTGTTACAGGGAACGATGGCTACACCTTC
>TRBJ2-3|14|.|TRBV7-6|.
CASSYPTSRDTQYF
TGTGCCAGCAGCTACCCGACGTCTCGAGATACGCAGTATTTT
>TRBJ2-3|16|TRBD2|TRBV2|.
CASSHHSGGKTDTQYF
TGTGCCAGCAGTCACCATAGCGGGGGGAAGACAGATACGCAGTATTTT
>TRBJ2-1|11|TRBD1|TRBV29-1|.
CSVRQGSEQFF
TGCAGCGTTCGACAGGGTAGTGAGCAGTTCTTC
>TRBJ2-7|13|TRBD2|TRBV29-1|.
CSVELAENYEQYF
TGCAGCGTTGAACTAGCGGAAAACTACGAGCAGTACTTC
>TRBJ2-1|15|TRBD2|TRBV5-4|few
CASSLDGLGDNEQFF
TGTGCCAGCAGCTTGGACGGACTAGGGGACAATGAGCAGTTCTTC
>TRBJ2-4|12|TRBD1|TRBV24-1|.
CATSAPTGVQYF
TGTGCCACCAGCGCCCCGACAGGGGTTCAGTACTTC
>TRBJ1-6|17|.|TRBV7-9|.
CASSLGMGQGINSPLHF
TGTGCCAGCAGCTTAGGGATGGGCCAGGGGATTAATTCACCCCTCCACTTT
>TRBJ2-3|14|TRBD2|TRBV28|few
CASSRGLAGAAQYF
TGTGCCAGCAGCCGGGGACTAGCGGGAGCGGCGCAGTATTTT
>TRBJ2-5|15|.|TRBV12-5|.
CASGLSTGPRETQYF
TGTGCTAGTGGTTTGTCAACGGGACCCCGAGAGACCCAGTACTTC
>TRBJ2-1|10|.|TRBV20-1|few
CSVLLNGQFF
TGCAGTGTATTGCTCAATGGGCAGTTCTTC
>TRBJ2-1|20|TRBD2|TRBV29-1|.
CSVDGIGTSGRASAYNEQFF
TGCAGCGTTGACGGCATTGGGACTAGCGGGAGGGCGTCGGCCTACAATGAGCAGTTCTTC
>TRBJ2-2|15|.|TRBV4-1|.
CASSQGDLFTGELFF
TGCGCCAGCAGCCAAGGGGACCTATTCACCGGGGAGCTGTTTTTT
>TRBJ2-1|12|TRBD2|TRBV29-1|.
CSGRLASPQQFF
TGCAGCGGTCGACTAGCGTCCCCTCAGCAGTTCTTC
>TRBJ2-7|15|TRBD1|TRBV9|.
CASSPPGTGPYEQYF
TGTGCCAGCAGCCCCCCCGGGACAGGACCCTACGAGCAGTACTTC
>TRBJ1-1|17|.|TRBV7-9|.
CASSILRDNEWNTEAFF
TGTGCCAGCAGCATCCTCAGGGACAATGAATGGAACACTGAAGCTTTCTTT
>TRBJ1-2|14|TRBD1|TRBV6-5|.
CASSPGQGVRGYTF
TGTGCCAGCAGTCCTGGACAGGGCGTCCGGGGCTACACCTTC
>TRBJ2-5|14|.|TRBV6-6|few
CASGVWGSQETQYF
TGTGCCAGTGGGGTGTGGGGGTCCCAAGAGACCCAGTACTTC
>TRBJ2-1|15|.|TRBV28|few
CASSFGRGSMNEQFF
TGTGCCAGCAGTTTCGGAAGGGGGAGCATGAATGAGCAGTTCTTC
>TRBJ1-6|16|.|TRBV9|.
CASSVDRVGPDSPLHF
TGTGCCAGCAGCGTAGATCGGGTGGGTCCCGATTCACCCCTCCACTTT
>TRBJ2-5|17|TRBD2|TRBV3-1|few
CASSQGLAGNWQETQYF
TGTGCCAGCAGCCAAGGGCTAGCGGGGAACTGGCAAGAGACCCAGTACTTC
>TRBJ2-1|15|TRBD2|TRBV20-1|.
CSATEGLAGPNEQFF
TGCAGTGCCACCGAGGGTCTAGCGGGTCCCAATGAGCAGTTCTTC
>TRBJ2-7|14|.|TRBV6-5|.
CASSYSTVGYEQYF
TGTGCCAGCAGTTACTCAACAGTAGGGTACGAGCAGTACTTC
>TRBJ1-2|13|TRBD1|TRBV20-1|few
CSAYRGEDYGYTF
TGCAGTGCGTACAGGGGAGAGGACTATGGCTACACCTTC
>TRBJ2-1|13|TRBD2|TRBV29-1|.
CSVRLASYNEQFF
TGCAGCGTGCGACTAGCTTCCTACAATGAGCAGTTCTTC
>TRBJ1-5|16|.|TRBV6-2/TRBV6-3|.
CASIPVTGYSNQPQHF
TGTGCCAGCATCCCGGTGACGGGGTATAGCAATCAGCCCCAGCATTTT
>TRBJ1-2|15|.|TRBV6-2/TRBV6-3|.
CASSYEWTANYGYTF
TGTGCCAGCAGTTACGAATGGACAGCTAACTATGGCTACACCTTC